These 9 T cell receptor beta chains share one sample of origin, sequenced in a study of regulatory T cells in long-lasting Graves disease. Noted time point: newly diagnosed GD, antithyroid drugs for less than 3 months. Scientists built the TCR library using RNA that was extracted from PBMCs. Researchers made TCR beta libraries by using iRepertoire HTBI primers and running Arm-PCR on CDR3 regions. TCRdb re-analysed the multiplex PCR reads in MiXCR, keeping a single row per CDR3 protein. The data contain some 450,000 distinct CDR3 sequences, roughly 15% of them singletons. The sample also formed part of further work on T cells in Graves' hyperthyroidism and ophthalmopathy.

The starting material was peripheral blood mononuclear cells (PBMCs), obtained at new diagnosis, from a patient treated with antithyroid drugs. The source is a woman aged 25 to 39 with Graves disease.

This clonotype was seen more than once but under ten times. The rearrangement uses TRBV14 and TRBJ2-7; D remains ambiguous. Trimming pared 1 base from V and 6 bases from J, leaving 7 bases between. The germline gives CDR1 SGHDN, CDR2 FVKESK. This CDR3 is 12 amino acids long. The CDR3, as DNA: TGTGCCAGCAGCCAAGGATTCGGCGAGCAGTACTTC. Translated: CASSQGFGEQYF.

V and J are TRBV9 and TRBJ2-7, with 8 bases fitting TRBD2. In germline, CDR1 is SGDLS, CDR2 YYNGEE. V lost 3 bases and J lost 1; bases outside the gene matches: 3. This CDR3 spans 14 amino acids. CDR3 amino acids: CASSGGGRSYEQYF. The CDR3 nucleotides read TGTGCCAGCAGCGGCGGGGGGCGTTCCTACGAGCAGTACTTC.

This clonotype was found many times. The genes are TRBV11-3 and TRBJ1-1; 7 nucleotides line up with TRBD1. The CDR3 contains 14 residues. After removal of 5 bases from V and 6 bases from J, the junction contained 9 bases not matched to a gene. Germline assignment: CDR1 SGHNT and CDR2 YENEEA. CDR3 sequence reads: CASSTGDRFAEAFF. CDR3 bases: TGTGCCAGCAGCACAGGGGACAGATTTGCTGAAGCTTTCTTT.

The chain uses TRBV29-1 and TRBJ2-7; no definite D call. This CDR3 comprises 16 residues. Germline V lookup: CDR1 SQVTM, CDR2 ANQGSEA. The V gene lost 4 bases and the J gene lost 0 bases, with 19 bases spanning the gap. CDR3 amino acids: CSVVGSETQGSYEQYF. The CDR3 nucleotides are TGCAGCGTTGTTGGCAGCGAAACACAAGGCTCCTACGAGCAGTACTTC.

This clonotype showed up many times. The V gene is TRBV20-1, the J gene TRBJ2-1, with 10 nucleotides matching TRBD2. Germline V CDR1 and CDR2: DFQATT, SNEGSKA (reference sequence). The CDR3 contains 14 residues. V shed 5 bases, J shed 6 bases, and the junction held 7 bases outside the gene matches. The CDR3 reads CSAGLAGASNEQFF. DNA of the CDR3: TGCAGTGCTGGCCTAGCGGGAGCTTCCAATGAGCAGTTCTTC.

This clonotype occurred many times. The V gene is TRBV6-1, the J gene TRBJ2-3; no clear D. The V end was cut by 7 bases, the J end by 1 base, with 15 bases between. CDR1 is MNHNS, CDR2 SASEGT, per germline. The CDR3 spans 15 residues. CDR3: CASTQTNGGTDTQYF. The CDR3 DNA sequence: TGTGCCAGCACCCAGACAAACGGCGGCACAGATACGCAGTATTTT.

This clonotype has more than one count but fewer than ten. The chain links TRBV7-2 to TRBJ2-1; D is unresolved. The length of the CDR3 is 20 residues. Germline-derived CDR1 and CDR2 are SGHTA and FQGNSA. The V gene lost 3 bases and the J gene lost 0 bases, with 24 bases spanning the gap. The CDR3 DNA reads TGTGCCAGCAGCTTTTCCGGCTTCCTGACGTGGGTGAGCTCCTACAATGAGCAGTTCTTC. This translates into CASSFSGFLTWVSSYNEQFF.

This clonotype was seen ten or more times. The CDR3 loop is CASSGQDSYEQYF. In DNA form, the CDR3 reads TGTGCCAGCAGCGGACAGGACAGCTACGAGCAGTACTTC. The chain joins TRBV7-9 to TRBJ2-7, with 7 positions matching TRBD1. The CDR3 sequence is 13 residues long. The germline V gene has CDR1 SEHNR and CDR2 FQNEAQ (reference sequence). V shed 5 bases and J 3 bases; nucleotides not matched to a gene: 4. Together with reference TRBV7-9 and TRBJ2-7, the CDR3 gives the full variable domain: DTGVSQNPRHKITKRGQNVTFRCDPISEHNRLYWYRQTLGQGPEFLTYFQNEAQLEKSRLLSDRFSAERPKGSFSTLEIQRTEQGDSAMYLCASSGQDSYEQYFGPGTRLTVT.

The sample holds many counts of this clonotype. Written as DNA, the CDR3 is TGTGCCAGCAGCGCCACCGGGACTGCCGATACGCAGTATTTT. It is translated as CASSATGTADTQYF. The chain combines TRBV9 with TRBJ2-3, with D tentatively TRBD2 (6 bases). CDR1 is SGDLS, CDR2 YYNGEE, per germline. The V and J ends lost 3 bases and 6 bases respectively, with 14 bases between them. CDR3 length equals 14 residues.